This note documents a single TCR beta chain sequence. The antigen is undetermined. This sample's treatment: oral pan-JAK inhibitor, 5-10 mg twice daily. The CDR3 is made up of 15 amino acids. Germline V gene data show CDR1 as LGHNA and CDR2 as YSLEER. V was cut by 4 bases and J by 6 bases, with 19 bases left in between. This record comes from a study of CD8+ T cells in alopecia areata. Overall study: Twice a day, 5 to 10 mg of oral tofacitinib was administered to treated patients.

cDNA serving as the sequencing template came from extracted, reverse transcribed RNA. Generated by immunoSEQ multiplex PCR, the TCRdb table keeps only in-frame clones and is missing some. The profile covers around 110,000 clones, with about three fifths appearing a single time and more than 10% taken by the ten largest. Regarding the study as a whole: Tofacitinib significantly reduced both scalp clonality and expanded CD8+ clones among the top 100. Numerous clones, expanded in lesions, remained in scalp and blood during tofacitinib.

This TCR derives from a human donor with alopecia areata. Sequences were derived from CD8+ T cells sorted from blood, sampled at week 24, from a patient treated with tofacitinib. J is TRBJ2-7 and V is TRBV4-3; D possibly corresponds to TRBD2 (6 bases). The CDR3: CASSPGTGVMGEQYF. In DNA, the CDR3 is TGCGCCAGCAGCCCTGGGACTGGGGTGATGGGCGAGCAGTACTTC.